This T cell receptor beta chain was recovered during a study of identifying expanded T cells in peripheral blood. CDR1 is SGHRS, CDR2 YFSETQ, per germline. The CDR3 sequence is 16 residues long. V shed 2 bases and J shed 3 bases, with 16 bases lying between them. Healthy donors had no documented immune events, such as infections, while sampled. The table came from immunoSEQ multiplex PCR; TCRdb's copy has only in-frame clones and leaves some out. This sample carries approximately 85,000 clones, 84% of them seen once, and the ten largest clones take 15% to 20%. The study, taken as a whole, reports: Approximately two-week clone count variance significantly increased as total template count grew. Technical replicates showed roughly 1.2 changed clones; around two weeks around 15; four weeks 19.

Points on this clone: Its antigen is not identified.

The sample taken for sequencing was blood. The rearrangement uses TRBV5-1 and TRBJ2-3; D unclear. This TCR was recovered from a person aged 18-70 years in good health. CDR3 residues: CASSFYGPVTTDTQYF. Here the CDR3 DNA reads TGCGCCAGCAGCTTTTACGGGCCTGTCACGACAGATACGCAGTATTTT.